This paragraph covers one T cell receptor (beta chain) sequence. Its antigen is not known. Germline CDR1 is SGHRS and CDR2 is YFSETQ. Losses at the gene ends were 7 bases for V and 6 bases for J; bases not matched to a gene: 10. The CDR3 covers 14 residues. These data belong to a study of beta chain features in type 1 diabetes. The wider study: All samples together contributed about 100,000,000 sorted cells for examination. Overall study results and limits: People with Type 1 diabetes carried modestly yet significantly shorter TCRB CDR3s in all four CD4+ subsets.

Of the isolated RNA, all was reverse transcribed, and so the sequenced material was expressed TCRB transcripts. Repertoires were generated with immunoSEQ multiplex PCR, while TCRdb's copy carries only in-frame clones and drops some. Among about 710,000 clones, more than 13% were seen once, and the ten largest hold 0.04%. The source material was naive CD4+ T cells from blood. The genes are TRBV5-1 and TRBJ2-7, with 10 positions matching TRBD1. The receptor comes from a man aged 18 to 30 with type 1 diabetes. CDR3 sequence: CASGFGTGEAEQYF. Written as DNA, the CDR3 is TGCGCCAGCGGTTTTGGGACAGGGGAGGCCGAGCAGTACTTC.